The rows below give T cell receptor beta chains drawn from one sample of a study of T-cell memory formation after mild COVID-19. Via MiXCR, TCRdb re-called the 5' RACE reads, giving one row per CDR3 protein. The sample has just under 550,000 distinct CDR3 sequences, roughly 22% seen once. Sequenced input: PBMCs or a T cell subset sorted from them (not recorded which). These receptors all come from an adult woman who had mild COVID-19 (a few samples of this study predate the infection). Cell type and time point are not known. CDR3s include the opening cysteine and the closing phenylalanine or tryptophan. D genes are given only for firm matches. Only some rows state a clone size, as once, few, many or a class for expanded clones.

length,D,size,J,V,CDR3,DNA
15,-,-,TRBJ2-7,TRBV7-9,CASSLVPGGIYEQYF,TGTGCCAGCAGCTTAGTGCCAGGGGGGATCTACGAGCAGTACTTC
13,-,-,TRBJ2-4,TRBV20-1,CSARALAKNIQYF,TGCAGTGCTAGAGCACTAGCCAAAAACATTCAGTACTTC
17,TRBD1,few,TRBJ1-2,TRBV6-5,CASSYVTGSWGIGGYTF,TGTGCCAGCAGTTACGTGACAGGGTCTTGGGGTATAGGTGGCTACACCTTC
13,-,-,TRBJ2-3,TRBV30,CAWTQRVTDTQYF,TGTGCCTGGACCCAGCGTGTGACAGATACGCAGTATTTT
16,TRBD1,-,TRBJ1-1,TRBV29-1,CSVEDWDRGGGTEAFF,TGCAGCGTTGAAGATTGGGACAGGGGAGGTGGCACTGAAGCTTTCTTT
16,TRBD2,few,TRBJ2-1,TRBV24-1,CATSDSLAGAGDEQFF,TGTGCCACCAGTGACTCATTAGCGGGAGCAGGCGATGAGCAGTTCTTC
17,TRBD2,-,TRBJ2-2,TRBV4-1,CASSVLAGGTYTGELFF,TGCGCCAGCAGTGTACTAGCGGGGGGTACCTACACCGGGGAGCTGTTTTTT
15,TRBD2,few,TRBJ2-1,TRBV18,CASSSSVAGGDEQFF,TGTGCCAGCTCATCCTCCGTAGCGGGAGGCGATGAGCAGTTCTTC
18,TRBD2,few,TRBJ2-1,TRBV4-2,CASSQDLLGLAGENEQFF,TGTGCCAGCAGCCAAGATCTGTTGGGTCTAGCGGGAGAAAATGAGCAGTTCTTC
13,-,few,TRBJ2-7,TRBV6-1,CASSEQRVYEQYF,TGTGCCAGCAGTGAGCAGCGGGTGTACGAGCAGTACTTC
14,TRBD1,-,TRBJ2-5,TRBV2,CASTAPTGWETQYF,TGTGCCAGCACCGCCCCGACAGGGTGGGAGACCCAGTACTTC
14,TRBD2,few,TRBJ2-1,TRBV20-1,CSAFSGGRYNEQFF,TGCAGTGCTTTTAGCGGGGGGCGTTACAATGAGCAGTTCTTC
14,TRBD2,-,TRBJ2-7,TRBV4-3,CASSQERLAGVQYF,TGCGCCAGCAGCCAAGAAAGACTAGCGGGAGTGCAGTACTTC
15,-,many,TRBJ1-5,TRBV7-2,CASSLVFGAEQPQHF,TGTGCCAGCAGCTTAGTCTTCGGGGCGGAACAGCCCCAGCATTTT
14,TRBD1,-,TRBJ1-1,TRBV30,CALEPGTGNTEAFF,TGTGCCCTCGAACCCGGGACAGGGAACACTGAAGCTTTCTTT
16,-,-,TRBJ1-2,TRBV12-3/TRBV12-4,CASSPNTAGHNYGYTF,TGTGCCAGCAGTCCTAACACGGCCGGTCACAACTATGGCTACACCTTC
17,TRBD2,-,TRBJ2-3,TRBV24-1,CATSDPLKREGVDTQYF,TGTGCCACCAGTGATCCGCTAAAGCGGGAGGGCGTCGATACGCAGTATTTT
13,-,-,TRBJ2-7,TRBV24-1,CATSDGTEYEQYF,TGTGCCACCAGTGATGGGACTGAATACGAGCAGTACTTC
14,TRBD1,-,TRBJ2-7,TRBV15,CATSRDRGPYEQCF,TGTGCCACCAGCAGAGACAGGGGGCCCTACGAGCAGTGCTTC
15,TRBD1,-,TRBJ1-1,TRBV5-1,CASSFRDRGFTEAFF,TGCGCCAGCAGCTTCCGGGACAGGGGATTCACTGAAGCTTTCTTT
17,TRBD2,few,TRBJ2-3,TRBV24-1,CATSDLPGLEGADTQYF,TGTGCCACCAGTGATCTACCGGGACTAGAAGGTGCAGATACGCAGTATTTT
15,TRBD2,few,TRBJ2-1,TRBV6-1,CASSELAGVGNEQFF,TGTGCCAGCAGTGAGCTAGCGGGAGTTGGTAATGAGCAGTTCTTC
15,TRBD2,few,TRBJ2-3,TRBV20-1,CSARGLAVSTDTQYF,TGCAGTGCTAGAGGACTAGCGGTCAGCACAGATACGCAGTATTTT
16,-,few,TRBJ2-5,TRBV7-8,CASSRGLQLYQETQYF,TGTGCCAGCAGTAGGGGACTCCAATTGTACCAAGAGACCCAGTACTTC
16,TRBD2,few,TRBJ2-1,TRBV7-2,CASSLRLAGRHNEQFF,TGTGCCAGCAGCCTCAGACTAGCGGGACGCCACAATGAGCAGTTCTTC
16,TRBD1,few,TRBJ2-7,TRBV10-3,CAISALRTGSIYEQYF,TGTGCCATCAGTGCCTTAAGGACAGGGTCTATTTACGAGCAGTACTTC
18,TRBD2,once,TRBJ2-2,TRBV4-3,CASSQDFSGVFHTGVLFF,TGCGCCAGCAGCCAAGATTTTAGCGGGGTGTTCCACACCGGGGTGCTGTTTTTT
14,TRBD2,few,TRBJ2-7,TRBV10-3,CAISPGTSRYEQYF,TGTGCCATCAGTCCCGGGACTAGTCGGTACGAGCAGTACTTC
19,TRBD2,-,TRBJ2-1,TRBV11-3,CASSLVGLAGGPTYNEQFF,TGTGCCAGCAGCTTAGTGGGACTAGCGGGAGGGCCCACCTACAATGAGCAGTTCTTC
16,-,few,TRBJ1-5,TRBV12-3/TRBV12-4,CASSFGQLTSNQPQHF,TGTGCCAGCAGTTTCGGGCAGCTCACTAGCAATCAGCCCCAGCATTTT
14,-,-,TRBJ2-5,TRBV12-3/TRBV12-4,CASSSGFVGETQYF,TGTGCCAGCAGTTCGGGATTCGTGGGAGAGACCCAGTACTTC
13,-,many,TRBJ2-4,TRBV7-6,CAAGGLAKNIQYF,TGTGCCGCAGGCGGGCTAGCCAAAAACATTCAGTACTTC
13,TRBD1,few,TRBJ1-2,TRBV20-1,CSGGTGVLRGYTF,TGCAGTGGCGGGACAGGGGTCCTTAGGGGCTACACCTTC
12,-,-,TRBJ2-7,TRBV4-2,CASSQEKGEQYF,TGTGCCAGCAGCCAAGAGAAGGGGGAGCAGTACTTC
17,TRBD2,many,TRBJ2-3,TRBV7-6,CASSPTWTSGSTDTQYF,TGTGCCAGCAGCCCGACCTGGACTAGCGGGAGCACAGATACGCAGTATTTT
13,-,-,TRBJ2-1,TRBV2,CASTRDSNNEQFF,TGTGCCAGCACTCGGGACTCCAACAATGAGCAGTTCTTC
17,TRBD2,-,TRBJ2-1,TRBV5-1,CASSRLPDSGGESEQFF,TGCGCCAGCAGCCGCCTCCCCGATAGCGGGGGGGAGAGTGAGCAGTTCTTC
13,-,-,TRBJ1-1,TRBV3-1,CASGTLEGTEAFF,TGTGCCAGCGGTACCCTGGAGGGAACTGAAGCTTTCTTT
14,-,-,TRBJ2-7,TRBV12-3/TRBV12-4,CASSSETLSYEQYF,TGTGCCAGCAGTTCGGAGACCCTAAGCTACGAGCAGTACTTC
16,-,-,TRBJ2-1,TRBV27,CASALLTGYHLHEQFF,TGTGCCAGCGCCTTACTAACGGGATACCACCTTCATGAGCAGTTCTTC
14,TRBD1,-,TRBJ1-1,TRBV7-6,CASSQDRISTEAFF,TGTGCCAGCAGCCAGGACAGGATTAGCACTGAAGCTTTCTTT